A selection of T cell receptor beta chains follows, all from one sample in a study of blood T cell repertoires in COVID-19. The repertoire was sequenced with immunoSEQ multiplex PCR; TCRdb's copy has only in-frame clones and lacks some. This repertoire shows about 210,000 clones, about four fifths found once; its top ten account for roughly 8%. Sequencing used peripheral blood. These receptors all come from a woman aged 45-65 years with active or convalescent COVID-19. Both conserved end residues are part of each CDR3. The order of the fields is clone size, V gene, D gene, J gene, CDR3 protein, CDR3 DNA. A D gene is named only where the DNA matches it firmly. The size field is filled for only some rows; it gives once, few, many or a size class.

clone size: once
V gene: TRBV5-4
D gene: TRBD1
J gene: TRBJ2-5
CDR3 protein: CATRGGQGVRQETQYF
CDR3 DNA: TGTGCCACCAGAGGGGGACAGGGGGTTCGCCAAGAGACCCAGTACTTC

clone size: NA
V gene: TRBV4-1
D gene: TRBD1
J gene: TRBJ1-2
CDR3 protein: CASSQDLAGQGAGGYTF
CDR3 DNA: TGCGCCAGCAGCCAAGACCTCGCGGGACAGGGGGCAGGTGGCTACACCTTC

clone size: NA
V gene: TRBV3-1/TRBV3-2
D gene: NA
J gene: TRBJ1-5
CDR3 protein: CASSFQGQPQHF
CDR3 DNA: TGTGCCAGCAGCTTTCAGGGGCAGCCCCAGCATTTT

clone size: NA
V gene: TRBV5-1
D gene: TRBD1
J gene: TRBJ1-1
CDR3 protein: CASSLRQGGAEAFF
CDR3 DNA: TGCGCCAGCAGCTTGAGGCAGGGGGGCGCTGAAGCTTTCTTT

clone size: NA
V gene: TRBV7-6
D gene: TRBD1
J gene: TRBJ1-6
CDR3 protein: CASSLSSNRGDSPLHF
CDR3 DNA: TGTGCCAGCAGCTTATCCTCAAACAGGGGGGACTCACCCCTCCACTTT

clone size: NA
V gene: TRBV29-1
D gene: NA
J gene: TRBJ1-3
CDR3 protein: CSVVRGTGNTIYF
CDR3 DNA: TGCAGCGTTGTAAGGGGGACTGGAAACACCATATATTTT

clone size: NA
V gene: TRBV18
D gene: TRBD2
J gene: TRBJ2-7
CDR3 protein: CASSLLRLAGSEQYF
CDR3 DNA: TGTGCCAGCTCACTCCTTAGACTAGCTGGTAGCGAGCAGTACTTC

clone size: NA
V gene: TRBV6-4
D gene: TRBD2
J gene: TRBJ2-1
CDR3 protein: CASSASGGGYNEQFF
CDR3 DNA: TGTGCCAGCAGTGCAAGCGGGGGAGGATACAATGAGCAGTTCTTC

clone size: NA
V gene: TRBV5-1
D gene: TRBD1
J gene: TRBJ2-5
CDR3 protein: CASSFTGAGETQYF
CDR3 DNA: TGCGCCAGCAGCTTTACAGGGGCCGGGGAGACCCAGTACTTC

clone size: NA
V gene: TRBV27
D gene: TRBD2
J gene: TRBJ2-3
CDR3 protein: CATRGAGGRDTQYF
CDR3 DNA: TGTGCCACTAGAGGGGCGGGAGGAAGAGATACGCAGTATTTT

clone size: NA
V gene: TRBV5-1
D gene: TRBD1
J gene: TRBJ2-7
CDR3 protein: CASSSGQGMREQYF
CDR3 DNA: TGCGCCAGCAGTTCGGGACAGGGAATGCGGGAGCAGTACTTC

clone size: once
V gene: TRBV9
D gene: NA
J gene: TRBJ1-5
CDR3 protein: CASSVVGRGNQPQHF
CDR3 DNA: TGTGCCAGCAGCGTAGTGGGCAGGGGTAATCAGCCCCAGCATTTT

clone size: once
V gene: TRBV3-1/TRBV3-2
D gene: TRBD1
J gene: TRBJ1-1
CDR3 protein: CASSPLHRGAEAFF
CDR3 DNA: TGTGCCAGCAGCCCTTTGCACAGGGGCGCTGAAGCTTTCTTT

clone size: NA
V gene: TRBV7-3
D gene: NA
J gene: TRBJ2-1
CDR3 protein: CASSPRDRESNEQFF
CDR3 DNA: TGTGCCAGCAGCCCCAGAGACCGGGAATCCAATGAGCAGTTCTTC

clone size: NA
V gene: TRBV9
D gene: TRBD1
J gene: TRBJ1-1
CDR3 protein: CASSGGQNLNTEAFF
CDR3 DNA: TGTGCCAGCAGCGGGGGACAGAATCTGAACACTGAAGCTTTCTTT

clone size: NA
V gene: TRBV6-4
D gene: TRBD1
J gene: TRBJ1-2
CDR3 protein: CASRNLTGAAGYTF
CDR3 DNA: TGTGCCAGCCGAAACTTGACAGGGGCGGCTGGCTACACCTTC

clone size: NA
V gene: TRBV11-2
D gene: NA
J gene: TRBJ1-1
CDR3 protein: CASTTLVGDEAFF
CDR3 DNA: TGTGCCAGCACCACCCTAGTAGGGGATGAAGCTTTCTTT

clone size: NA
V gene: TRBV5-4
D gene: TRBD2
J gene: TRBJ2-1
CDR3 protein: CASSPKEVAGGYEQFF
CDR3 DNA: TGTGCCAGCAGCCCTAAGGAGGTAGCGGGGGGGTATGAGCAGTTCTTC

clone size: NA
V gene: TRBV5-1
D gene: TRBD1
J gene: TRBJ1-1
CDR3 protein: CASSRTGNTEAFF
CDR3 DNA: TGCGCCAGCAGCCGGACAGGGAACACTGAAGCTTTCTTT

clone size: NA
V gene: TRBV7-6
D gene: TRBD2
J gene: TRBJ2-5
CDR3 protein: CASSPPGASSGNQETQYF
CDR3 DNA: TGTGCCAGCAGCCCGCCCGGTGCATCTAGCGGGAACCAAGAGACCCAGTACTTC